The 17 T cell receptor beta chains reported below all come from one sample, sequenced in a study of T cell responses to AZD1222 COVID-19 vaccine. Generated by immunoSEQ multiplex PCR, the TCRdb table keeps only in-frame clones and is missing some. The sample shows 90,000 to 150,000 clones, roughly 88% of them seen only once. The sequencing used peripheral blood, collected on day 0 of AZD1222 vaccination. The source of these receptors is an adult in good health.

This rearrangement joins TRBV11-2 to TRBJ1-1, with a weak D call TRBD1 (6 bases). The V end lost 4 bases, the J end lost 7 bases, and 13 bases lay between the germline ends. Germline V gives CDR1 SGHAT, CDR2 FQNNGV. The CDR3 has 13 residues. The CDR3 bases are TGTGCCAGCAGCTCCGGGGAGGGGGGTGAAGCTTTCTTT. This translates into CASSSGEGGEAFF.

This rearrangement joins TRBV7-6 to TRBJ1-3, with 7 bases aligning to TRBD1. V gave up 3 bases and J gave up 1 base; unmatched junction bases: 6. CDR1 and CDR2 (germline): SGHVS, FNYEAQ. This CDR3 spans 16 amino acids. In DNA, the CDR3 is TGTGCCAGCAGCTTTTCACAGGGGATATCTGGAAACACCATATATTTT. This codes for CASSFSQGISGNTIYF.

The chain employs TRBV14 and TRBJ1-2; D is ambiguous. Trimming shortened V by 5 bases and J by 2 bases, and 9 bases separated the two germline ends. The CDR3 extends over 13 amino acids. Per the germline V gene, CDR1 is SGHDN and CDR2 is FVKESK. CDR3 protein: CASSFDTNYGYTF. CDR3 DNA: TGTGCCAGCAGCTTCGACACCAACTATGGCTACACCTTC.

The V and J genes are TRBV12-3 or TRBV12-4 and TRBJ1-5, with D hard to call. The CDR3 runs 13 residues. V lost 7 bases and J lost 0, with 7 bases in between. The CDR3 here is CASKDGSNQPQHF. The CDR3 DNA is TGTGCCAGCAAAGACGGTAGCAATCAGCCCCAGCATTTT.

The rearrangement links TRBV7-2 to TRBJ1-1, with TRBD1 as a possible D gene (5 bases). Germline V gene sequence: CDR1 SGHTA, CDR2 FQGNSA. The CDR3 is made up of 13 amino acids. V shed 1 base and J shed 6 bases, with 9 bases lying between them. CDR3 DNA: TGTGCCAGCAGCTTAGACAGGAGGCCTGAAGCTTTCTTT. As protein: CASSLDRRPEAFF.

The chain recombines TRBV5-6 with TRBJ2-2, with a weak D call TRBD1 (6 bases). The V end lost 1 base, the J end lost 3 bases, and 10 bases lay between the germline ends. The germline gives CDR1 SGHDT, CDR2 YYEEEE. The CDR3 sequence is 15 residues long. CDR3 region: CASSLTGPDTGELFF. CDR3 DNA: TGTGCCAGCAGCTTGACAGGGCCCGACACCGGGGAGCTGTTTTTT.

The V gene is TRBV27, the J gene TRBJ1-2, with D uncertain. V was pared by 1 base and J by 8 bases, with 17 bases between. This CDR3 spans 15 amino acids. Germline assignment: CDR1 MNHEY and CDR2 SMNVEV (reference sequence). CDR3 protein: CASSLFPPGLWGYTF. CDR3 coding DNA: TGTGCCAGCAGTTTATTCCCCCCTGGGCTCTGGGGCTACACCTTC.

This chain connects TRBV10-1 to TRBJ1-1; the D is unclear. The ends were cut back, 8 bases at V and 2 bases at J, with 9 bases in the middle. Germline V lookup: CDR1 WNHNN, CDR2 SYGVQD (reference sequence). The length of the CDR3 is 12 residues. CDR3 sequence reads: CASPWPNTEAFF. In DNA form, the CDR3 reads TGCGCCAGCCCCTGGCCTAACACTGAAGCTTTCTTT.

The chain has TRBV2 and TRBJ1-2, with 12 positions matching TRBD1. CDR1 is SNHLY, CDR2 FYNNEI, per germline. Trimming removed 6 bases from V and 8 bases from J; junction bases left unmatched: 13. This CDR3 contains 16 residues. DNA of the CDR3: TGTGCCAGCAGCGGGGGACAGGGGGCGCGACTTATCGGCTACACCTTC. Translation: CASSGGQGARLIGYTF.

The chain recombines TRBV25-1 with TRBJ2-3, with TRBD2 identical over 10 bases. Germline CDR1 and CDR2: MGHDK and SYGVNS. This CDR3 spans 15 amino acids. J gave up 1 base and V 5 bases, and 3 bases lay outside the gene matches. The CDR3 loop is CASSFLAGGTDTQYF. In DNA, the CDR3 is TGTGCCAGCAGTTTTCTAGCGGGGGGCACAGATACGCAGTATTTT. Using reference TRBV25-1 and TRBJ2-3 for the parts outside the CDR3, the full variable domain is EADIYQTPRYLVIGTGKKITLECSQTMGHDKMYWYQQDPGMELHLIHYSYGVNSTEKGDLSSESTVSRIRTEHFPLTLESARPSHTSQYLCASSFLAGGTDTQYFGPGTRLTVL.

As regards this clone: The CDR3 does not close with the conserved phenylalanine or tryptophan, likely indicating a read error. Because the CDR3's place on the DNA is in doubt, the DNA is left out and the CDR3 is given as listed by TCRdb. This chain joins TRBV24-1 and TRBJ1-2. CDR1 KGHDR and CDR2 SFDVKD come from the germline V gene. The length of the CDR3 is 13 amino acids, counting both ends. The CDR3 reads CATSDGGTSRATL.

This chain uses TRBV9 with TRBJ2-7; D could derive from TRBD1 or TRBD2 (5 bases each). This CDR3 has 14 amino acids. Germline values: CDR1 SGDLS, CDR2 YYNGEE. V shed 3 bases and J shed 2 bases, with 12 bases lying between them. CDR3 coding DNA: TGTGCCAGCAGCGATAGGGACGGAACCTACGAGCAGTACTTC. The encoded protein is CASSDRDGTYEQYF.

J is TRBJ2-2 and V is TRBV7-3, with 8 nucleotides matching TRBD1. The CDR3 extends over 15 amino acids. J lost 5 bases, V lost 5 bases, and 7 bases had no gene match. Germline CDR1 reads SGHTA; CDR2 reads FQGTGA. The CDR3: CASSAATGVTGELFF. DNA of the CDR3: TGTGCCAGCAGCGCAGCGACAGGGGTGACCGGGGAGCTGTTTTTT.

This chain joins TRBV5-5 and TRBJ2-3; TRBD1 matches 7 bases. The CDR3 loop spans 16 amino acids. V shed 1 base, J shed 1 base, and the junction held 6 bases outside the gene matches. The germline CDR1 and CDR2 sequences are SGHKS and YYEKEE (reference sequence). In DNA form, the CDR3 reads TGTGCCAGCAGCTTGACCCGGGACAGCCGCACAGATACGCAGTATTTT. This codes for CASSLTRDSRTDTQYF.

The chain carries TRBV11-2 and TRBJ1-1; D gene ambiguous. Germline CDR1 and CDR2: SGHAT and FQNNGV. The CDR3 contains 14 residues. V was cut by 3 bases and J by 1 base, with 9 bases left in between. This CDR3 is CASSFGVGNTEAFF. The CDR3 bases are TGTGCCAGCAGCTTTGGCGTGGGGAACACTGAAGCTTTCTTT.

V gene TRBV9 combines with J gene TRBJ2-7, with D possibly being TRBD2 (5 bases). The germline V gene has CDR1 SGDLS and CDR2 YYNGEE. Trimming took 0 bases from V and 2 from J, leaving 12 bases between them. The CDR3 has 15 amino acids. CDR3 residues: CASSVAVEGAYEQYF. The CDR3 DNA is TGTGCCAGCAGCGTAGCCGTAGAGGGAGCCTACGAGCAGTACTTC.

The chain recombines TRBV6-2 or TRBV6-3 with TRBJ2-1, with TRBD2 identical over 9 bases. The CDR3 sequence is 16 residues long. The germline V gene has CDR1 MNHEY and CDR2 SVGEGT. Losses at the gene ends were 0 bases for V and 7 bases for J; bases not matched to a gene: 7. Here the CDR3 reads CASSYSASGAGNEQFF. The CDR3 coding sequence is TGTGCCAGCAGTTACTCTGCTAGCGGGGCGGGTAATGAGCAGTTCTTC.